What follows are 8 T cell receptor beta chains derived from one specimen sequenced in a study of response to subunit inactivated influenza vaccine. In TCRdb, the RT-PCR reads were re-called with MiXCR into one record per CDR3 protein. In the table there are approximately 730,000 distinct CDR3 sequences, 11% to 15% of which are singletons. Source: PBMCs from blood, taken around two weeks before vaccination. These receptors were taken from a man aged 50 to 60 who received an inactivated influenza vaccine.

CDR3 amino acids: CAISESKSRYEQYF. Written as DNA, the CDR3 is TGTGCCATCAGTGAGTCTAAATCCCGCTACGAGCAGTACTTC. This chain uses TRBV10-3 with TRBJ2-7; D gene ambiguous. Germline V lookup: CDR1 ENHRY, CDR2 SYGVKD. This CDR3 has 14 amino acids. V gave up 0 bases and J gave up 3 bases, with 9 bases separating them.

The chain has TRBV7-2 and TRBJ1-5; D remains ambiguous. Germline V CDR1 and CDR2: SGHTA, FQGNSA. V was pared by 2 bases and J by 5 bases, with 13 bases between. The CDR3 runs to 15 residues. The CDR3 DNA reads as TGTGCCAGCAGCTTAATCTTTGACGGTTATCAGCCCCAGCATTTT. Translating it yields CASSLIFDGYQPQHF. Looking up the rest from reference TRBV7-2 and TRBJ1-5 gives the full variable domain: GAGVSQSPSNKVTEKGKDVELRCDPISGHTALYWYRQSLGQGLEFLIYFQGNSAPDKSGLPSDRFSAERTGGSVSTLTIQRTQQEDSAVYLCASSLIFDGYQPQHFGDGTRLSIL.

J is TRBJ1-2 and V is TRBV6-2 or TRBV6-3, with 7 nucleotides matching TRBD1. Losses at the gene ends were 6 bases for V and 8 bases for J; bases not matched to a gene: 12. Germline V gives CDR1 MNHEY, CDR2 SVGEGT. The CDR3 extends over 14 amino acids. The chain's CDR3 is CASSNDREVYGYTF. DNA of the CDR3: TGTGCCAGCAGCAACGACAGGGAGGTGTACGGCTACACCTTC.

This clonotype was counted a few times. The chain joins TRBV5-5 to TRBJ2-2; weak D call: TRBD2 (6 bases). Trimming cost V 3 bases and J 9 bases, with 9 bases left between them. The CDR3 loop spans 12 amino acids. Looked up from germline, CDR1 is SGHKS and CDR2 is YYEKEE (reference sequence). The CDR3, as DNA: TGTGCCAGCAGCTCTGGGGGGTGGGAGCTGTTTTTT. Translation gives CASSSGGWELFF.

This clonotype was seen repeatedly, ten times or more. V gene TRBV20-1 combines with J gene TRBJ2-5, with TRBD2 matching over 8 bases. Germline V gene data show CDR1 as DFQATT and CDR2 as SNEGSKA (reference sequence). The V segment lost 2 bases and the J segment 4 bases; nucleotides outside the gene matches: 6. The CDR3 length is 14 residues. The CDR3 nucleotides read TGCAGTGCTAGAATATTCGGGGGGGGAGAGACCCAGTACTTC. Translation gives CSARIFGGGETQYF.

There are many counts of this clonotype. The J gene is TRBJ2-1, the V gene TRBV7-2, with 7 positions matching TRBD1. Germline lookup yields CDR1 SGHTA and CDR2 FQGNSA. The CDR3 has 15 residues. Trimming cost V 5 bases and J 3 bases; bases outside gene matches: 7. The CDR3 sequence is CASSVRDSRYNEQFF. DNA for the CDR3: TGTGCCAGCAGCGTACGGGACAGTCGCTACAATGAGCAGTTCTTC.

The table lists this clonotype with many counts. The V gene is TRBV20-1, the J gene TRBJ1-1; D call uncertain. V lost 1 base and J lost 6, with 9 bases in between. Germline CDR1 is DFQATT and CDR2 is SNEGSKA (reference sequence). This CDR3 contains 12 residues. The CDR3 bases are TGCAGTGCTAGAGTGTGGAGATCTGAAGCTTTCTTT. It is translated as CSARVWRSEAFF.

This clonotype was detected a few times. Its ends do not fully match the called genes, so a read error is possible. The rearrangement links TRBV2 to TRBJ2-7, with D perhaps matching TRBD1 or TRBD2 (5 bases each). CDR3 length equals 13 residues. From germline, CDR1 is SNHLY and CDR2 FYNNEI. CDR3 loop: CASSATPGTSPHF. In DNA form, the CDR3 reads TGTGCCAGCAGTGCTACCCCCGGGACCAGCCCACACTTC.